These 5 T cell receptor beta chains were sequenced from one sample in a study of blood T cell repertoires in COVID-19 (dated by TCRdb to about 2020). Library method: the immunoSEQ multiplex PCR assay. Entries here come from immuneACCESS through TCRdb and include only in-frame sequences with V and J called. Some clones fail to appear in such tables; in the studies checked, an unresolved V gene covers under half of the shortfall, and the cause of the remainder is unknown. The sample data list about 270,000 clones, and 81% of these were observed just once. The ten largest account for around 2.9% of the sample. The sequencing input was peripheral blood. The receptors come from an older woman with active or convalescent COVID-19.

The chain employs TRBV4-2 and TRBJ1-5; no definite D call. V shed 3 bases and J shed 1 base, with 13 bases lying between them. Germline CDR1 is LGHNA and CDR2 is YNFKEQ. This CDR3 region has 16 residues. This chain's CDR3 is CASSQSVVLSNQPQHF. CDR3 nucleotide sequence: TGTGCCAGCAGCCAGTCCGTTGTGTTAAGCAATCAGCCCCAGCATTTT.

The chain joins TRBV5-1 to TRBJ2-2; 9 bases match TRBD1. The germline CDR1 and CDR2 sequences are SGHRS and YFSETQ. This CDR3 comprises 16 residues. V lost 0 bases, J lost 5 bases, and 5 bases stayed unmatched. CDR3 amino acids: CASSLGGTGRTGELFF. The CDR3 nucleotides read TGCGCCAGCAGCTTGGGAGGGACAGGGAGAACCGGGGAGCTGTTTTTT. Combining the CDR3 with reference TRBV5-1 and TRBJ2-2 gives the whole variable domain KAGVTQTPRYLIKTRGQQVTLSCSPISGHRSVSWYQQTPGQGLQFLFEYFSETQRNKGNFPGRFSGRQFSNSRSEMNVSTLELGDSALYLCASSLGGTGRTGELFFGEGSRLTVL.

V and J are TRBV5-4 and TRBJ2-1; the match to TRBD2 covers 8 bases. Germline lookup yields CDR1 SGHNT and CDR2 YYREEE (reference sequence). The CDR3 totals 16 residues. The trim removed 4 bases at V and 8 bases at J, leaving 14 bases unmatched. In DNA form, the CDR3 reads TGTGCCAGCAGCCTTAGCGGGGCCCACCTCGGGGATGAGCAGTTCTTC. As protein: CASSLSGAHLGDEQFF.

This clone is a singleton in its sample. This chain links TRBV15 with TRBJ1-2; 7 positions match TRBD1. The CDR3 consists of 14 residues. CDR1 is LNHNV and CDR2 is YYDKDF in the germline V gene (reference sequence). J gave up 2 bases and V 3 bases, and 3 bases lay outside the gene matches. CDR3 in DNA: TGTGCCACCAGCAGTGTACAGGGGAACTATGGCTACACCTTC. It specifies CATSSVQGNYGYTF.

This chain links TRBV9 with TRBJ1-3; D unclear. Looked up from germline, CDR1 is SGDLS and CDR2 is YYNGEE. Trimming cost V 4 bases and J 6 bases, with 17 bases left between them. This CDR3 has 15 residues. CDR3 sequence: CASSPRVGRENTIYF. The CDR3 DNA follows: TGTGCCAGCAGCCCGAGAGTGGGGAGGGAAAACACCATATATTTT.